The 8 T cell receptor beta chains in this list originate from one sample, sequenced in a study of T-cell reconstitution after alpha-beta-depleted transplantation in children. Preparation of the TCRbeta library involved a method that used unique molecular identifiers. TCRdb processed the PCR reads anew with MiXCR; each CDR3 protein has one entry. Of hundreds of thousands of distinct CDR3 sequences listed, 16% are singletons. Specimen: PBMCs from the stem cell graft donor, collected from the stem cell graft. The receptors were sampled from a human donor who donated a stem cell graft to a child with acute myeloid leukemia.

The chain uses TRBV20-1 and TRBJ1-2; 7 bases fit TRBD1. CDR3 length equals 15 residues. Germline lookup yields CDR1 DFQATT and CDR2 SNEGSKA (reference sequence). Unmatched junction bases numbered 6, after V lost 0 bases and J lost 2 bases. CDR3 region: CSARDSRGENYGYTF. The CDR3 DNA reads as TGCAGTGCTAGAGATAGCAGGGGGGAGAACTATGGCTACACCTTC.

Only a few counts were recorded for this clonotype. The chain joins TRBV28 to TRBJ2-5; D unclear. CDR3 length equals 13 residues. Trimming removed 7 bases from V and 2 bases from J, with 11 bases in between. Per germline, CDR1 MDHEN and CDR2 SYDVKM. CDR3 DNA: TGTGCCAGCACTTCCCCAGTACAAGAGACCCAGTACTTC. It codes for CASTSPVQETQYF.

This clonotype has more than one count but fewer than ten. This chain uses TRBV20-1 with TRBJ1-3, with D tentatively TRBD1 (6 bases). Deletions cut 4 bases from V and 2 bases from J, with 9 bases between. The CDR3 has 13 amino acids. Per the germline V gene, CDR1 is DFQATT and CDR2 is SNEGSKA (reference sequence). The DNA of the CDR3 is TGCAGTGCTACCCACAGGGCTGGAAACACCATATATTTT. It codes for CSATHRAGNTIYF.

The sample holds many counts of this clonotype. The genes are TRBV4-3 and TRBJ2-1, with 11 bases fitting TRBD2. The germline V gene encodes CDR1 LGHNA and CDR2 YSLEER. Trimming cost V 2 bases and J 6 bases; bases outside gene matches: 3. CDR3 length: 15 residues. CDR3 nucleotide sequence: TGCGCCAGCAGCCAAATGACTAGCGGGGTCAATGAGCAGTTCTTC. It codes for CASSQMTSGVNEQFF.

This clonotype occurred a few times. This chain links TRBV12-3 or TRBV12-4 with TRBJ1-3, with 8 bases fitting TRBD1. Trimming removed 6 bases from V and 0 bases from J; junction bases left unmatched: 4. This CDR3 comprises 15 residues. This CDR3 reads CASRRTGSSGNTIYF. CDR3 coding DNA: TGTGCCAGCAGGCGGACAGGGAGCTCTGGAAACACCATATATTTT.

CDR3 bases: TGTGCCAGCAGCTTCAGACAGGGCTGGTTCGAGCAGTACTTC. Its translation is CASSFRQGWFEQYF. V and J are TRBV7-8 and TRBJ2-7, with 7 bases aligning to TRBD1. V shed 3 bases, J shed 6 bases, and the junction held 8 bases outside the gene matches. The CDR3 totals 14 residues. Per the germline V gene, CDR1 is SGHVS and CDR2 is FQNEAQ. The variable domain in full, completed from reference TRBV7-8 and TRBJ2-7, reads GAGVSQSPRYKVAKRGQDVALRCDPISGHVSLFWYQQALGQGPEFLTYFQNEAQLDKSGLPSDRFFAERPEGSVSTLKIQRTQQEDSAVYLCASSFRQGWFEQYFGPGTRLTVT.

The V call is TRBV30, the J call TRBJ1-1; perhaps TRBD1 as D (5 bases). CDR1 GTSNPN and CDR2 SVGIG come from the germline V gene (reference sequence). This CDR3 is 14 amino acids long. V was pared by 1 base and J by 1 base, with 10 bases between. CDR3 sequence: CAWSAPQGNTEAFF. The CDR3 DNA is TGTGCCTGGAGTGCTCCTCAGGGGAACACTGAAGCTTTCTTT.

For this clonotype: This clone may be a read error of a much larger clone one base away. The DNA for the CDR3 is TGCAGCGTTGAAGATCACCAGGGAACAGAGACCCAGTACTTC. Translation gives CSVEDHQGTETQYF. The chain employs TRBV29-1 and TRBJ2-5; D perhaps matches TRBD1 (5 bases). CDR3 size: 14 residues. CDR1 is SQVTM and CDR2 is ANQGSEA in the germline V gene. Trimming removed 0 bases from V and 4 bases from J, with 12 bases in between.